What follows describes a single TCR beta chain. The target antigen is unknown. Healthy bone marrow donors made up the donors. The record originates from a study of cytomegalovirus exposure and HLA in healthy donors. Germline V gene sequence: CDR1 SQVTM, CDR2 ANQGSEA. J was trimmed by 4 bases and V by 3 bases; bases with no gene match: 7. The CDR3 spans 14 residues. Study-level points and caveats: Per published accounts, TCR beta sequences correctly predicted the HLA-A and HLA-B alleles of most subjects. The classifier was said to identify cytomegalovirus status with high specificity and sensitivity. A previous analysis found most TCR beta V segments productive roughly 87% or roughly 30% of the time.

60 Vbeta and 13 Jbeta primers were used in PCR. Here immunoSEQ multiplex PCR was the method, and the copy in TCRdb shows in-frame clones only, minus some. This table has approximately 100,000 clones, around 64% appearing once. The material sequenced was PBMCs. The genes are TRBV29-1 and TRBJ2-3, with 7 nucleotides matching TRBD2. The clonotype originates from a man aged 55-75 years in good health and CMV-seronegative. The DNA of the CDR3 is TGCAGCGTTGATCTGCGGGAGCGACCAGATACGCAGTATTTT. It translates to CSVDLRERPDTQYF.